The table lists the clone carrying this TCR beta chain with many counts. Its matching antigen is unknown. Trimming pared 6 bases from V and 0 bases from J, leaving 13 bases between. This CDR3 is 15 amino acids long. This sample was taken from a study of CD8 T cells in ankylosing spondylitis. The study's findings and limits: Researchers report that disease-linked clones proved CD8+ and relatively rare in peripheral blood. Prior work had noted some motif variants in reactive arthritis blood and synovial fluid. Clones tied to disease were said to be significantly enriched in matched ankylosing spondylitis synovial fluid.

The TCR beta libraries were generated through quantitative 5'-RACE incorporating molecular barcodes. A single record per CDR3 protein comes from TCRdb applying MiXCR to the 5' RACE reads. The top ten clones hold about 2.8% of a sample with fewer than 250,000 distinct CDR3 sequences, about 10% of them seen once. The TCR comes from a male donor with ankylosing spondylitis or in good health (not recorded which). The sequenced material came from blood, either unsorted or a sorted T cell fraction (not recorded which). The rearrangement joins TRBV12-3 or TRBV12-4 to TRBJ2-3; D gene ambiguous. CDR3 protein: CASRVDAQSTDTQYF. Here the CDR3 DNA reads TGTGCCAGCAGAGTCGACGCACAGAGCACAGATACGCAGTATTTT.